Listed below are T cell receptor beta chains from one sample, sequenced in a study of blood T cells in healthy people across ages. TCRdb reanalysed the 5' RACE reads using MiXCR and keeps one entry per CDR3 protein. The sample holds some 1,000,000 distinct CDR3 sequences, approximately 25% seen once. A further study also used this sample, focusing on T cells of mothers and their children.

Specimen: blood. Receptor source: a girl under 10 years old in good health. The CDR3 runs from the conserved cysteine through the conserved F or W. D genes are given only for firm matches. The size field is filled for only some rows; it gives once, few, many or a size class.

v_gene: TRBV9; j_gene: TRBJ2-5; d_gene: TRBD1; abundance: few; CDR3aa: CASSTGGAPGETQYF; CDR3nt: TGTGCCAGCAGTACAGGGGGCGCCCCCGGGGAGACCCAGTACTTC
v_gene: TRBV7-9; j_gene: TRBJ1-5; d_gene: -; abundance: -; CDR3aa: CASSLVRQGAGQPQHF; CDR3nt: TGTGCCAGCAGCTTAGTTCGGCAGGGAGCGGGCCAGCCCCAGCATTTT
v_gene: TRBV2; j_gene: TRBJ2-2; d_gene: -; abundance: few; CDR3aa: CASARGSLKTGELFF; CDR3nt: TGTGCCAGCGCGAGGGGAAGCTTAAAGACCGGGGAGCTGTTTTTT
v_gene: TRBV7-9; j_gene: TRBJ2-5; d_gene: -; abundance: -; CDR3aa: CASSLTPDQTQYF; CDR3nt: TGTGCCAGCAGCTTAACCCCAGACCAGACCCAGTACTTC
v_gene: TRBV6-2/TRBV6-3; j_gene: TRBJ1-5; d_gene: -; abundance: few; CDR3aa: CASSLDEGQPQHF; CDR3nt: TGTGCCAGCAGTCTGGACGAAGGACAGCCCCAGCATTTT
v_gene: TRBV7-8; j_gene: TRBJ2-4; d_gene: -; abundance: few; CDR3aa: CASSLALTQIAKNIQYF; CDR3nt: TGTGCCAGCAGCTTAGCTCTGACCCAGATAGCCAAAAACATTCAGTACTTC
v_gene: TRBV9; j_gene: TRBJ2-7; d_gene: TRBD1; abundance: -; CDR3aa: CASSGTGNEQYF; CDR3nt: TGTGCCAGCAGCGGGACAGGGAACGAGCAGTACTTC
v_gene: TRBV10-3; j_gene: TRBJ2-1; d_gene: -; abundance: few; CDR3aa: CAISERDNEQFF; CDR3nt: TGTGCCATCAGTGAGCGGGACAATGAGCAGTTCTTC
v_gene: TRBV6-2/TRBV6-3; j_gene: TRBJ1-5; d_gene: -; abundance: few; CDR3aa: CASSLEDSQPQHF; CDR3nt: TGTGCCAGCAGTTTAGAGGATTCCCAGCCCCAGCATTTT
v_gene: TRBV11-2; j_gene: TRBJ2-1; d_gene: -; abundance: few; CDR3aa: CASSLAALEQFF; CDR3nt: TGTGCCAGCAGCTTAGCAGCCCTTGAGCAGTTCTTC
v_gene: TRBV4-3; j_gene: TRBJ1-1; d_gene: TRBD1; abundance: -; CDR3aa: CASSQDHRGRVFF; CDR3nt: TGCGCCAGCAGCCAAGACCACAGGGGAAGGGTTTTCTTT
v_gene: TRBV29-1; j_gene: TRBJ2-5; d_gene: -; abundance: -; CDR3aa: CSVDLGLEETQYF; CDR3nt: TGCAGCGTTGATCTTGGGTTGGAAGAGACCCAGTACTTC
v_gene: TRBV24-1; j_gene: TRBJ1-5; d_gene: -; abundance: -; CDR3aa: CATSDPRQLDNQPQHF; CDR3nt: TGTGCCACCAGTGATCCGAGACAGCTAGACAATCAGCCCCAGCATTTT
v_gene: TRBV7-3; j_gene: TRBJ2-1; d_gene: TRBD2; abundance: many; CDR3aa: CASSHGTSHEQFF; CDR3nt: TGTGCCAGCAGCCACGGGACTAGTCATGAGCAGTTCTTC
v_gene: TRBV5-1; j_gene: TRBJ2-4; d_gene: -; abundance: few; CDR3aa: CASSLNRETANIQYF; CDR3nt: TGCGCCAGCAGCTTAAACAGGGAGACCGCCAACATTCAGTACTTC
v_gene: TRBV2; j_gene: TRBJ1-1; d_gene: -; abundance: -; CDR3aa: CASSVSGGNTEAFF; CDR3nt: TGTGCCAGCAGTGTCTCTGGGGGGAACACTGAAGCTTTCTTT
v_gene: TRBV28; j_gene: TRBJ1-5; d_gene: -; abundance: -; CDR3aa: CASSYGTDQPQHF; CDR3nt: TGTGCCAGCAGTTATGGGACCGATCAGCCCCAGCATTTT
v_gene: TRBV6-2/TRBV6-3; j_gene: TRBJ1-2; d_gene: TRBD1; abundance: few; CDR3aa: CASSLDRDSNYGYTF; CDR3nt: TGTGCCAGCAGTCTCGACCGGGACAGTAACTATGGCTACACCTTC
v_gene: TRBV5-1; j_gene: TRBJ1-1; d_gene: -; abundance: few; CDR3aa: CASSLWEGSGTEAFF; CDR3nt: TGCGCCAGCAGCTTATGGGAGGGATCGGGAACTGAAGCTTTCTTT
v_gene: TRBV7-2; j_gene: TRBJ1-1; d_gene: -; abundance: -; CDR3aa: CAERAQTAEAFF; CDR3nt: TGTGCCGAAAGGGCGCAAACGGCTGAAGCTTTCTTT
v_gene: TRBV14; j_gene: TRBJ2-3; d_gene: TRBD2; abundance: -; CDR3aa: CASSPHGLAGGSDTQYF; CDR3nt: TGTGCCAGCAGCCCTCACGGACTAGCGGGGGGGTCAGATACGCAGTATTTT
v_gene: TRBV12-3/TRBV12-4; j_gene: TRBJ1-4; d_gene: -; abundance: few; CDR3aa: CASSLIGDIIEKLFF; CDR3nt: TGTGCCAGCAGTTTAATAGGGGACATAATTGAAAAACTGTTTTTT
v_gene: TRBV27; j_gene: TRBJ2-1; d_gene: TRBD2; abundance: -; CDR3aa: CASSLIGEGYNEQFF; CDR3nt: TGTGCCAGCAGTTTAATTGGGGAGGGTTACAATGAGCAGTTCTTC
v_gene: TRBV29-1; j_gene: TRBJ2-5; d_gene: -; abundance: -; CDR3aa: CSVASFGNQETQYF; CDR3nt: TGCAGCGTTGCCTCCTTTGGGAACCAAGAGACCCAGTACTTC
v_gene: TRBV5-1; j_gene: TRBJ2-7; d_gene: -; abundance: few; CDR3aa: CASSVAWGAYEQYF; CDR3nt: TGCGCCAGCAGCGTTGCTTGGGGGGCCTACGAGCAGTACTTC
v_gene: TRBV5-1; j_gene: TRBJ2-2; d_gene: -; abundance: -; CDR3aa: CASSLDPNGELFF; CDR3nt: TGCGCCAGCAGCTTGGATCCGAACGGGGAGCTGTTTTTT
v_gene: TRBV29-1; j_gene: TRBJ1-2; d_gene: -; abundance: -; CDR3aa: CSVEDEPGGNGYTF; CDR3nt: TGCAGCGTTGAAGATGAGCCCGGGGGGAATGGCTACACCTTC
v_gene: TRBV29-1; j_gene: TRBJ2-5; d_gene: -; abundance: -; CDR3aa: CSVTGIQETQYF; CDR3nt: TGCAGCGTCACAGGGATCCAAGAGACCCAGTACTTC
v_gene: TRBV20-1; j_gene: TRBJ1-1; d_gene: -; abundance: few; CDR3aa: CSVMLTEAFF; CDR3nt: TGCAGTGTAATGCTCACTGAAGCTTTCTTT
v_gene: TRBV4-1; j_gene: TRBJ2-1; d_gene: TRBD1; abundance: few; CDR3aa: CASSQEEAGQGPNEQFF; CDR3nt: TGCGCCAGCAGCCAAGAGGAAGCGGGACAGGGTCCCAATGAGCAGTTCTTC
v_gene: TRBV4-3; j_gene: TRBJ1-6; d_gene: -; abundance: few; CDR3aa: CASSFGRGGPLHF; CDR3nt: TGCGCCAGCAGTTTCGGCAGGGGAGGACCCCTCCACTTT